This T cell receptor (beta chain) was retrieved from a study of T-cell reconstitution after alpha-beta-depleted transplantation in children. TCRbeta library construction was performed incorporating unique molecular identifiers. In TCRdb, the PCR reads were re-called with MiXCR into one record per CDR3 protein. The sample has about 240,000 distinct CDR3 sequences, roughly 25% seen once; the top ten hold 2.6%. This clonotype was observed many times. Its matching antigen is unknown. The germline gives CDR1 DFQATT, CDR2 SNEGSKA (reference sequence). The V segment lost 5 bases and the J segment 4 bases; nucleotides outside the gene matches: 15. The CDR3 loop spans 16 amino acids. Findings and limits, study-wide: Some patients' high day-60 TCRbeta diversity was traced to surviving recipient T cells and thymic progenitors. The study reportedly traced alpha-beta T cells about two months after transplant to several hundred expanded graft clones.

The sample was PBMCs, taken before TCRalphabeta/CD19-depleted stem cell transplant. The source of this sequence is a girl between 2 and 10 years old with Fanconi anemia, due to receive a stem cell transplant. The chain uses TRBV20-1 and TRBJ2-3; 7 nucleotides agree with TRBD2. CDR3 sequence: CSASGGTPFGADTQYF. CDR3 sequence (DNA): TGCAGTGCTTCCGGGGGGACCCCCTTCGGCGCAGATACGCAGTATTTT.